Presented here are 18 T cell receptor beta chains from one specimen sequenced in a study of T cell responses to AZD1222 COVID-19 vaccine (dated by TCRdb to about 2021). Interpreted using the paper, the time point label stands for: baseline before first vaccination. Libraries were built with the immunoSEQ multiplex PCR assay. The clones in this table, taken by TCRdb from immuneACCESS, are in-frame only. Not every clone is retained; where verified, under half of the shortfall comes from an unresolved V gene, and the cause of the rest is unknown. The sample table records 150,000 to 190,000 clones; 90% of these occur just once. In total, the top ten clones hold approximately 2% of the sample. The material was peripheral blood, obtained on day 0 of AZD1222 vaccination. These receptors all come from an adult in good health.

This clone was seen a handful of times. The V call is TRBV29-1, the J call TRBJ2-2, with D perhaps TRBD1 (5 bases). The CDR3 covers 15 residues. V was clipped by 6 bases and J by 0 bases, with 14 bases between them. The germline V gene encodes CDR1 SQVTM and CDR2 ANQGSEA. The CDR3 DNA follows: TGCAGCGTGACGGAAGGACAAGCGAACACCGGGGAGCTGTTTTTT. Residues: CSVTEGQANTGELFF.

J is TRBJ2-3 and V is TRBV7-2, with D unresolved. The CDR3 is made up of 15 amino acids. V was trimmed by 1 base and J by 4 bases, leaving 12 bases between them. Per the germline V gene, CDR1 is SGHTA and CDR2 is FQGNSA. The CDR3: CASSLGDLGADTQYF. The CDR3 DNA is TGTGCCAGCAGCTTAGGGGATCTTGGGGCAGATACGCAGTATTTT. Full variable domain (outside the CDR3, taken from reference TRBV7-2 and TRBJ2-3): GAGVSQSPSNKVTEKGKDVELRCDPISGHTALYWYRQSLGQGLEFLIYFQGNSAPDKSGLPSDRFSAERTGGSVSTLTIQRTQQEDSAVYLCASSLGDLGADTQYFGPGTRLTVL.

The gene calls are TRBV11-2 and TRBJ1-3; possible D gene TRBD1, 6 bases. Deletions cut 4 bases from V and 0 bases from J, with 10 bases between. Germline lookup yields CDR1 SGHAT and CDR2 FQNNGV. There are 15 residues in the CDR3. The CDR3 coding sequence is TGTGCCAGCAGCTCTGGGGGCTTCTCTGGAAACACCATATATTTT. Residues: CASSSGGFSGNTIYF. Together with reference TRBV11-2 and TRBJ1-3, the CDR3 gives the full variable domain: EAGVAQSPRYKIIEKRQSVAFWCNPISGHATLYWYQQILGQGPKLLIQFQNNGVVDDSQLPKDRFSAERLKGVDSTLKIQPAKLEDSAVYLCASSSGGFSGNTIYFGEGSWLTVV.

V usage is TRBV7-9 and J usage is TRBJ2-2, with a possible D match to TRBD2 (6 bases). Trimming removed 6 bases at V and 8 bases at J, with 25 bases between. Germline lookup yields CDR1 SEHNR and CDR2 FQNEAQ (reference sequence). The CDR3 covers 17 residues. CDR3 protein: CASRKTPGTGENGELFF. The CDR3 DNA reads TGTGCCAGCAGGAAAACCCCGGGGACGGGAGAAAATGGGGAGCTGTTTTTT.

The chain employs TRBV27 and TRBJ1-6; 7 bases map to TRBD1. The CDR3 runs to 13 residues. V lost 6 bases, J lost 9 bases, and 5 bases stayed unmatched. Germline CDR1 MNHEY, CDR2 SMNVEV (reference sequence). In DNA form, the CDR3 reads TGTGCCAGCAGCCAGGGGGTAGCTTCACCCCTCCACTTT. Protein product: CASSQGVASPLHF.

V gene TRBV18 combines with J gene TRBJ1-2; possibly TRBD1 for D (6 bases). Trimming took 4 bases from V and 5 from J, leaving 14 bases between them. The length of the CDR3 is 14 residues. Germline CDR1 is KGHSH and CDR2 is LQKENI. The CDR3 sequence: CASSRETGPYGYTF. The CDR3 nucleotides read TGTGCCAGCTCACGGGAGACAGGTCCATATGGCTACACCTTC.

The CDR3 spells CASSPRGYYTEAFF. CDR3 nucleotides: TGTGCCAGCAGCCCCAGGGGGTACTACACTGAAGCTTTCTTT. V gene TRBV5-6 combines with J gene TRBJ1-1, with 7 bases identical to TRBD1. V was clipped by 4 bases and J by 3 bases; unmatched bases: 6. This CDR3 comprises 14 residues. Germline V CDR1 and CDR2: SGHDT, YYEEEE.

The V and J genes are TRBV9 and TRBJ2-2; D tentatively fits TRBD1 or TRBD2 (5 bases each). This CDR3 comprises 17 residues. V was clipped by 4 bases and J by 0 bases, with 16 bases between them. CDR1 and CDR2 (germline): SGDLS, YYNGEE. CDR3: CASSLGTVMANTGELFF. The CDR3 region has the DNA TGTGCCAGCAGCTTGGGGACGGTTATGGCGAACACCGGGGAGCTGTTTTTT.

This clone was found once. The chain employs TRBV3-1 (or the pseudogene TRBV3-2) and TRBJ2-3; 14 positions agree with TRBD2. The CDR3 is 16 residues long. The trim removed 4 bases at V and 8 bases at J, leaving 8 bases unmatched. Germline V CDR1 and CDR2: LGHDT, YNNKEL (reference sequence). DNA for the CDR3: TGTGCCAGCAGCCCAGGACTAGCGGGAGGCCTGGTTACGCAGTATTTT. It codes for CASSPGLAGGLVTQYF.

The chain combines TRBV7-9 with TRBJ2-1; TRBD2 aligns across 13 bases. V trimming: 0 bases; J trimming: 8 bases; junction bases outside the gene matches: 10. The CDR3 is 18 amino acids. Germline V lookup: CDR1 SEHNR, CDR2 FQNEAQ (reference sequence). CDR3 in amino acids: CASSLAGTSGIFSDEQFF. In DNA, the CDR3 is TGTGCCAGCAGCTTAGCTGGGACTAGCGGGATTTTTAGTGATGAGCAGTTCTTC. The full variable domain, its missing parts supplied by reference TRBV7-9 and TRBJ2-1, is DTGVSQNPRHKITKRGQNVTFRCDPISEHNRLYWYRQTLGQGPEFLTYFQNEAQLEKSRLLSDRFSAERPKGSFSTLEIQRTEQGDSAMYLCASSLAGTSGIFSDEQFFGPGTRLTVL.

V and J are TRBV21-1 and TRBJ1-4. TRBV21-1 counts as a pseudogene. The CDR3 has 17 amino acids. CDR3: CASSKEGSRTLNEKLFF. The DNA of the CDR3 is TGTGCCAGCAGCAAAGAAGGAAGCAGGACCCTTAATGAAAAACTGTTTTTT.

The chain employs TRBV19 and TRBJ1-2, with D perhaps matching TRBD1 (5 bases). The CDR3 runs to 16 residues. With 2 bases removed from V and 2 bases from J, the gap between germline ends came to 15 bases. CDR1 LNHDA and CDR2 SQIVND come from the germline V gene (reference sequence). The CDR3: CASSIIRTLHNYGYTF. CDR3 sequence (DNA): TGTGCCAGTAGTATAATTCGGACACTCCACAACTATGGCTACACCTTC. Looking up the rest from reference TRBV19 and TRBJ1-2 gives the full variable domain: DGGITQSPKYLFRKEGQNVTLSCEQNLNHDAMYWYRQDPGQGLRLIYYSQIVNDFQKGDIAEGYSVSREKKESFPLTVTSAQKNPTAFYLCASSIIRTLHNYGYTFGSGTRLTVV.

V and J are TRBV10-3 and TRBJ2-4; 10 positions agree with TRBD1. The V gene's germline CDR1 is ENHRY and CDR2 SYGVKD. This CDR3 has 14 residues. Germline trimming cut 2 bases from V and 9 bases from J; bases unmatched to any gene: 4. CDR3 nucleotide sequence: TGTGCCATCAGTGAGGGGACAGGGGTGGGCATTCAGTACTTC. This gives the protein CAISEGTGVGIQYF.

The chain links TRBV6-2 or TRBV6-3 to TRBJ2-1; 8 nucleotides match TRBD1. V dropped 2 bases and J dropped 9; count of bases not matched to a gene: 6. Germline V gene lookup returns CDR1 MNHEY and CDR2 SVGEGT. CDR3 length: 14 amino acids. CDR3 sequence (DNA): TGTGCCAGCAGTTACCTAGGGACAGGTATTGAGCAGTTCTTC. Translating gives CASSYLGTGIEQFF.

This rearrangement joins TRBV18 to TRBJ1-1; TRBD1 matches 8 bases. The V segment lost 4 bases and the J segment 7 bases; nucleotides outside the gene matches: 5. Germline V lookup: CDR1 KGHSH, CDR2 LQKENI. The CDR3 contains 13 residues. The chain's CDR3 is CASSLWTGHEAFF. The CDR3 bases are TGTGCCAGCTCACTTTGGACAGGGCATGAAGCTTTCTTT.

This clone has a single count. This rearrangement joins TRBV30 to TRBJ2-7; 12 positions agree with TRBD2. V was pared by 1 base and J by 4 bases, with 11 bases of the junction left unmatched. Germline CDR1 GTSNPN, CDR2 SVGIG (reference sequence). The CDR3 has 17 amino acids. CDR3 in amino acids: CAWSEIFLAGGRYEQYF. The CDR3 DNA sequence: TGTGCCTGGAGTGAGATTTTTCTAGCGGGAGGGCGTTACGAGCAGTACTTC.

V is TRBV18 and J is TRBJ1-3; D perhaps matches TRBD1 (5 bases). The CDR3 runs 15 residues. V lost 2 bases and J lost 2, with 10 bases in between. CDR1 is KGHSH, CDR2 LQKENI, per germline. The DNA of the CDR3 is TGTGCCAGCTCACCAAGGGGCGATCCTGGAAACACCATATATTTT. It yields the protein CASSPRGDPGNTIYF.

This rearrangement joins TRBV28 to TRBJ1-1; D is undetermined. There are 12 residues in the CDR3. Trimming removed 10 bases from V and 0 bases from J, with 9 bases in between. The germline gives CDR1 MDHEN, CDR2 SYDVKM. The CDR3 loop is CATSWVNTEAFF. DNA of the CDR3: TGTGCCACCTCTTGGGTGAACACTGAAGCTTTCTTT.